A selection of T cell receptor beta chains follows, all from one sample in a study of regulatory T cells in long-lasting Graves disease. MiXCR, run by TCRdb on the multiplex PCR reads, gives a single entry per CDR3 protein. The repertoire holds more than 450,000 distinct CDR3 sequences, about 12% seen once, with roughly 8.9% in the top ten. This same sample was also part of a study on T cells in Graves' hyperthyroidism and ophthalmopathy.

The material sequenced was peripheral blood mononuclear cells (PBMCs), taken at new diagnosis, from a patient treated with antithyroid drugs. The receptors originated from a woman in her 30s with Graves disease. The CDR3 runs from the conserved cysteine through the conserved F or W. Each record gives: J gene, V gene, clone size, D gene, CDR3 DNA, CDR3 protein. The D gene is left open where the match is weak. A clone size is listed for some rows: how often the clone was seen (once, few, many), or a class if it is expanded.

TRBJ2-7 | TRBV28 | many | - | TGTGCCAGCAGTTGGGCTAGCGACGAGTTGCAGTACTTC | CASSWASDELQYF
TRBJ2-2 | TRBV9 | many | TRBD2 | TGTGCCAGCAGCGGCAGGACTAGCGGGGGCACCGGGGAGCTGTTTTTT | CASSGRTSGGTGELFF
TRBJ2-1 | TRBV6-5 | few | - | TGTGCCAGCAGTTACTCGTCGGGAAATGAGCAGTTCTTC | CASSYSSGNEQFF
TRBJ2-2 | TRBV2 | many | - | TGTGCCAGCAGAGTCAGGGCGGGCACCGGGGAGCTGTTTTTT | CASRVRAGTGELFF
TRBJ2-4 | TRBV19 | many | TRBD1 | TGTGCCAGTAGTACAACCAGGGCAGGGGGAAACATTCAGTACTTC | CASSTTRAGGNIQYF
TRBJ1-1 | TRBV19 | many | - | TGTGCCAGTAGTTTGCGGACAAGTAACACTGAAGCTTTCTTT | CASSLRTSNTEAFF
TRBJ1-1 | TRBV20-1 | few | - | TGCAGTGCTAGAGATCTCGGGACTCCACAAGGGACTGAAGCTTTCTTT | CSARDLGTPQGTEAFF
TRBJ2-1 | TRBV27 | - | TRBD2 | TGTGCCAGCAGTCCCCGGAATCTAGCGGGAGGGCCCAATGAGCAGTTCTTC | CASSPRNLAGGPNEQFF
TRBJ2-6 | TRBV10-3 | - | TRBD2 | TGTGCCATCAGTGAGACTCCAATCAGCGGGACTGGGGCCAACGTCCTGACTTTC | CAISETPISGTGANVLTF
TRBJ2-2 | TRBV2 | many | - | TGTGCCAGCAAAGTTAGAGACTTGGCCGGGGAGCTGTTTTTT | CASKVRDLAGELFF
TRBJ2-4 | TRBV18 | - | - | TGTGCCAGCTCACCACGAGGAAACATTCAGTACTTC | CASSPRGNIQYF
TRBJ1-1 | TRBV7-9 | many | - | TGTGCCAGCGACTTATTTTGGGGGGAAGCTTTCTTT | CASDLFWGEAFF
TRBJ2-1 | TRBV24-1 | many | TRBD2 | TGTGCCACCAGTTGGGCGGGAGGGCCGACCGGCAATGAGCAGTTCTTC | CATSWAGGPTGNEQFF
TRBJ1-4 | TRBV4-3 | few | - | TGCGCCAGCAGCCTCCTCTATAATGACAACCGACAGCATGAAAAACTGTTTTTT | CASSLLYNDNRQHEKLFF
TRBJ2-3 | TRBV4-2 | few | TRBD2 | TGTGCCAGCAGCCAAGATCATTCAATGTCGGGACTAGCGGGCCTAGGGGATACGCAGTATTTT | CASSQDHSMSGLAGLGDTQYF
TRBJ2-1 | TRBV9 | few | - | TGTGCCAGCAGCGTAGGGGTCACCTCCTACAATGAGCAGTTCTTC | CASSVGVTSYNEQFF
TRBJ2-7 | TRBV20-1 | - | - | TGCAGTGCGTCGGACACCAGCTACGAGCAGTACTTC | CSASDTSYEQYF
TRBJ2-1 | TRBV5-1 | few | - | TGCGCCAGCAGCTTGGGCCTCCAAAGGGTCGGTGGTAGTAGCGATGAGCAGTTCTTC | CASSLGLQRVGGSSDEQFF
TRBJ1-1 | TRBV18 | many | - | TGTGCCAGCTCACCACTCCGTCAGGACACTGAAGCTTTCTTT | CASSPLRQDTEAFF
TRBJ1-1 | TRBV6-5 | many | - | TGTGCCAGCAGTTACTACAGTTGGGGGGAGCATGGCACTGAAGCTTTCTTT | CASSYYSWGEHGTEAFF
TRBJ1-2 | TRBV29-1 | many | - | TGCAGCGTTGAGAAGGCCTTAAACTATGGCTACACCTTC | CSVEKALNYGYTF
TRBJ2-1 | TRBV29-1 | many | - | TGCAGCGTTGAAGATCGAGGGACTTGGACGATCCTCTTC | CSVEDRGTWTILF
TRBJ2-2 | TRBV2 | many | - | TGTGCCAGCAGTGCCTTGCCCGACGGGGAGCTGTTTTTT | CASSALPDGELFF
TRBJ1-2 | TRBV2 | many | - | TGTGCCAGCAAGGCAGAAGACTATGGCTACACCTTC | CASKAEDYGYTF
TRBJ2-1 | TRBV16 | - | TRBD2 | TGTGCCAGCAGCCATCCCCCGGGAGGGCCATTTTGGCAGTTCTTC | CASSHPPGGPFWQFF
TRBJ2-3 | TRBV6-2/TRBV6-3 | many | - | TGTGCCAGCACTTACGGGAGCGCGTGGACAGATACGCAGTATTTT | CASTYGSAWTDTQYF
TRBJ1-1 | TRBV27 | many | - | TGTGCCAGCTGCGCGGGGGCGTACACTGAAGCTTTCTTT | CASCAGAYTEAFF
TRBJ1-5 | TRBV28 | many | - | TGTGCCAGCAGTTTCGACGCGATACGGAATCAGCCCCAGCATTTT | CASSFDAIRNQPQHF
TRBJ1-3 | TRBV7-2 | - | TRBD1 | TGTGCCAGCAGCTCCCGACAGGGGGCGACTGGAAACACCATATATTTT | CASSSRQGATGNTIYF
TRBJ1-2 | TRBV13 | - | - | TGTGCCAGCAGCCTGAAAATCATCGGGTATGGCTACACCTTC | CASSLKIIGYGYTF
TRBJ2-1 | TRBV11-2 | - | TRBD2 | TGTGCCAACAGCTTACAGGGACTAGGGCCCAATGAGCAGTTCTTC | CANSLQGLGPNEQFF
TRBJ1-1 | TRBV10-3 | many | - | TGTGCCGTGAGAGGGGACCTGAACACTGAAGCTTTCTTT | CAVRGDLNTEAFF
TRBJ2-3 | TRBV5-1 | - | - | TGCGCCAGCAGCTTGTTCAGCGGGGATACGCAGTATTTT | CASSLFSGDTQYF
TRBJ2-7 | TRBV20-1 | - | - | TGCAGTGCTAGACAACAGGTCGAGGACGGGCAGTACTTC | CSARQQVEDGQYF
TRBJ2-2 | TRBV25-1 | few | TRBD1 | TGTGCCAGCAGCGAACAGGGGGCGATAGCCGGGGAGCTGTTTTTT | CASSEQGAIAGELFF
TRBJ2-3 | TRBV6-2/TRBV6-3 | many | TRBD1 | TGTGCCAGCAGTTACTCGGGGACCGGGACAGGGGGTATAGATACGCAGTATTTT | CASSYSGTGTGGIDTQYF
TRBJ2-5 | TRBV30 | many | - | TGTGCCTGGAGCGAACAGGGATTTGGGGAGACCCAGTACTTC | CAWSEQGFGETQYF